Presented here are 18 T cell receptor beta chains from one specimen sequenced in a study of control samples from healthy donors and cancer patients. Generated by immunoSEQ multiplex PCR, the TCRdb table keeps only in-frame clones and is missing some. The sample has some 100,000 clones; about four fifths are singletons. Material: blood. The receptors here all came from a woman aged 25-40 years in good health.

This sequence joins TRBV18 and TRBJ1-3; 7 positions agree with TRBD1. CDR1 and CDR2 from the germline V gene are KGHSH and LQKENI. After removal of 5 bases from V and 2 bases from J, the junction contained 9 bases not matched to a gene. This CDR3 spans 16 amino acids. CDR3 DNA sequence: TGTGCCAGCTCATTTTTAACCGGGACAGCTGGAAACACCATATATTTT. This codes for CASSFLTGTAGNTIYF.

The chain's CDR3 is CASGFGRNQMGYLNTEAFF. The CDR3 nucleotides read TGTGCTAGTGGTTTTGGAAGAAATCAAATGGGTTACTTGAACACTGAAGCTTTCTTT. The chain combines TRBV12-5 with TRBJ1-1, with D uncertain. Trimming cost V 3 bases and J 0 bases, with 23 bases left between them. There are 19 residues in the CDR3. The V gene's germline CDR1 is LGHNT and CDR2 FRNRAP. Combining the CDR3 with reference TRBV12-5 and TRBJ1-1 gives the whole variable domain DARVTQTPRHKVTEMGQEVTMRCQPILGHNTVFWYRQTMMQGLELLAYFRNRAPLDDSGMPKDRFSAEMPDATLATLKIQPSEPRDSAVYFCASGFGRNQMGYLNTEAFFGQGTRLTVV.

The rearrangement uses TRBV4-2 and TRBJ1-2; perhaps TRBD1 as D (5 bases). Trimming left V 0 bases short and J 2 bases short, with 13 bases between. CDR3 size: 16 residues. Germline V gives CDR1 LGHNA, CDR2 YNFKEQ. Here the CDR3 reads CASSQDSRGNNYGYTF. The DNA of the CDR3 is TGTGCCAGCAGCCAAGATTCTCGGGGGAACAACTATGGCTACACCTTC.

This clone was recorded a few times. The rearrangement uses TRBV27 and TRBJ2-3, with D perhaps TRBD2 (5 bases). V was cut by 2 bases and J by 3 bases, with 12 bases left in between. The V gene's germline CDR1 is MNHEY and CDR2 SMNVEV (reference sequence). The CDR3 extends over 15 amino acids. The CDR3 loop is CASSLLGRRTDTQYF. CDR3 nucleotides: TGTGCCAGCAGTTTACTCGGCCGGAGGACAGATACGCAGTATTTT.

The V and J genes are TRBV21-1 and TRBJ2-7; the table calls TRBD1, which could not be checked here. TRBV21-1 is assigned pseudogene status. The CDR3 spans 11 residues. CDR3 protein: CGGTVWYEQYF. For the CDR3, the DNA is TGTGGGGGGACAGTATGGTACGAGCAGTACTTC.

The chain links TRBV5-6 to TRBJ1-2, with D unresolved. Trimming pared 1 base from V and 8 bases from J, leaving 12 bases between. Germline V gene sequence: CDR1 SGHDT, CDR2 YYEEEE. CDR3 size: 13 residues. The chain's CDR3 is CASSLSVFLGYTF. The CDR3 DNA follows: TGTGCCAGCAGCTTGTCGGTCTTTTTAGGCTACACCTTC.

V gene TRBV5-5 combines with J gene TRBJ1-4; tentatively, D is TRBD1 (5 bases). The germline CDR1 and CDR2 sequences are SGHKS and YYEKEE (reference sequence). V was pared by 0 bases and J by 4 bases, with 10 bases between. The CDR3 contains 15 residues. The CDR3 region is CASSLEGLGNEKLFF. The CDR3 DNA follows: TGTGCCAGCAGCTTGGAGGGGTTAGGTAATGAAAAACTGTTTTTT.

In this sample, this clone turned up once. CDR3 coding DNA: TGCGCCAGCAGCTCTTTACAGGGGAGCACTGAAGCTTTCTTT. Its translation is CASSSLQGSTEAFF. The J gene is TRBJ1-1, the V gene TRBV5-1, with 7 bases lining up with TRBD1. The CDR3 loop spans 14 amino acids. V shed 3 bases and J 4 bases; nucleotides not matched to a gene: 6. The germline V gene has CDR1 SGHRS and CDR2 YFSETQ.

CDR3 in amino acids: CASSYNYGYTF. DNA for the CDR3: TGTGCCAGCAGTTATAACTATGGCTACACCTTC. The J gene is TRBJ1-2, the V gene TRBV5-6; D is unclear. This CDR3 spans 11 amino acids. Germline lookup yields CDR1 SGHDT and CDR2 YYEEEE. Trimming removed 5 bases from V and 1 base from J, with 3 bases in between.

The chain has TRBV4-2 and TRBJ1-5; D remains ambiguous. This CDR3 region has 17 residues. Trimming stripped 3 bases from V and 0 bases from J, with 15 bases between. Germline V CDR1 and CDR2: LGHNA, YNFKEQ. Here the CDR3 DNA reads TGTGCCAGCAGCCATGGCAGCGCCGGTTATAGCAATCAGCCCCAGCATTTT. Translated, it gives CASSHGSAGYSNQPQHF.

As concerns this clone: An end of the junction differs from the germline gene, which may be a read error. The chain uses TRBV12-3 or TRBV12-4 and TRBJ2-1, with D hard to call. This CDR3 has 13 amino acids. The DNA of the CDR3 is TGTGCCAGCAGTCGAGACTCCTCCAATGAGCAGTTCTTC. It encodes CASSRDSSNEQFF.

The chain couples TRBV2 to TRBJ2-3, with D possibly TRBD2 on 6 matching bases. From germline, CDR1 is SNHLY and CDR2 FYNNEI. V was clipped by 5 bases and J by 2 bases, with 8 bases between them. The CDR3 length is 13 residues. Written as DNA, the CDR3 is TGTGCCAGCAGTCCGGGGGTCACAGATACGCAGTATTTT. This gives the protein CASSPGVTDTQYF. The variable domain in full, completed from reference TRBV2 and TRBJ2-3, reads EPEVTQTPSHQVTQMGQEVILRCVPISNHLYFYWYRQILGQKVEFLVSFYNNEISEKSEIFDDQFSVERPDGSNFTLKIRSTKLEDSAMYFCASSPGVTDTQYFGPGTRLTVL.

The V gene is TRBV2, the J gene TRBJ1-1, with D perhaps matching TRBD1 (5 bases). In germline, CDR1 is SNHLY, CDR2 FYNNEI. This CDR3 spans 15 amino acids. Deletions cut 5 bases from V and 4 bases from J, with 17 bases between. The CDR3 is CASSLGLTQGTEAFF. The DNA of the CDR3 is TGTGCCAGCAGTCTAGGACTGACCCAGGGCACTGAAGCTTTCTTT.

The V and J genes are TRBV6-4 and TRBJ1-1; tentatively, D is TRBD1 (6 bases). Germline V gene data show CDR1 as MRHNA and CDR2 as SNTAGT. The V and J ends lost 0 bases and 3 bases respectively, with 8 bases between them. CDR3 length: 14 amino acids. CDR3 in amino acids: CASSDSPGDTEAFF. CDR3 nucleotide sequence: TGTGCCAGCAGTGACTCTCCAGGGGACACTGAAGCTTTCTTT.

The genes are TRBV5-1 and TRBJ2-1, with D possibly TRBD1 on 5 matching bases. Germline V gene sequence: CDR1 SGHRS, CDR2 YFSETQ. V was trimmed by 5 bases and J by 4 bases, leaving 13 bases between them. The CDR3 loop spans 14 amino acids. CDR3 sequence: CASREGVLYNEQFF. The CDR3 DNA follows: TGCGCCAGCAGGGAAGGGGTTCTATACAATGAGCAGTTCTTC.

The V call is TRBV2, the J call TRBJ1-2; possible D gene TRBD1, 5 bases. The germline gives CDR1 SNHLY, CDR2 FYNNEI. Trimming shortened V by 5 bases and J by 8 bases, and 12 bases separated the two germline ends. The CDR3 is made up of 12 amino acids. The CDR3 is CASSRQLTGYTF. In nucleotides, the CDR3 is TGTGCCAGCAGTAGACAGCTGACCGGCTACACCTTC.

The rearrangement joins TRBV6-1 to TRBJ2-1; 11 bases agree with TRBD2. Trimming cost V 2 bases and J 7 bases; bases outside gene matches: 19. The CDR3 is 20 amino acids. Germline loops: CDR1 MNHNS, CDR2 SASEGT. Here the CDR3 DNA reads TGTGCCAGCAGTGAACGAAAACTAGCGGGGGTCCCCTTCCCGATTAATGAGCAGTTCTTC. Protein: CASSERKLAGVPFPINEQFF.

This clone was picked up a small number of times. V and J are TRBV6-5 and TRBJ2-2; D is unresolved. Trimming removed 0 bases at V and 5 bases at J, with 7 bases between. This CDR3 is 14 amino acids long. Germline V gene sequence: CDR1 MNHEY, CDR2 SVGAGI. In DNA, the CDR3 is TGTGCCAGCAGTTACTCGAGGATTACCGGGGAGCTGTTTTTT. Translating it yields CASSYSRITGELFF.